This TCR beta chain was sequenced for a study of CD8 T cells in ankylosing spondylitis. TCRdb reprocessed the 5' RACE reads with MiXCR, giving one entry per CDR3 protein. Of fewer than 250,000 distinct CDR3 sequences listed, around 32% were seen once; the top ten hold roughly 4.2%. The CDR3 loop spans 14 amino acids. Germline V gives CDR1 SQVTM, CDR2 ANQGSEA. After removal of 7 bases from V and 0 bases from J, the junction contained 8 bases not matched to a gene. The chain has TRBV29-1 and TRBJ2-7, with 8 bases aligning to TRBD2. This sequence originates from a male donor with ankylosing spondylitis or in good health (not recorded which). The sample taken for sequencing was blood, either unsorted or a sorted T cell fraction (not recorded which). The DNA of the CDR3 is TGCAGCGCTCGATTAGCGGGGCTCTCCTACGAGCAGTACTTC. This codes for CSARLAGLSYEQYF.